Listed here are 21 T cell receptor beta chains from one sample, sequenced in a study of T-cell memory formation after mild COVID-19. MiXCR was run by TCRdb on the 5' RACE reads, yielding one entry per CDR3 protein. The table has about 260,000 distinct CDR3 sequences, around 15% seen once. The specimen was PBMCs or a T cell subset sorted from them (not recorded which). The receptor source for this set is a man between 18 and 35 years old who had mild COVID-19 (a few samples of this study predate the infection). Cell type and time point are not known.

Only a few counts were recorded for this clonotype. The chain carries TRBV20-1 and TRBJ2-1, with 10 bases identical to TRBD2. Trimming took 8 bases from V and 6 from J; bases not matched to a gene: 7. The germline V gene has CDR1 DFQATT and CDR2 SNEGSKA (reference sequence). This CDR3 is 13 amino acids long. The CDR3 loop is CSPLAGGFNEQFF. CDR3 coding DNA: TGCAGTCCCTTAGCGGGGGGATTCAATGAGCAGTTCTTC.

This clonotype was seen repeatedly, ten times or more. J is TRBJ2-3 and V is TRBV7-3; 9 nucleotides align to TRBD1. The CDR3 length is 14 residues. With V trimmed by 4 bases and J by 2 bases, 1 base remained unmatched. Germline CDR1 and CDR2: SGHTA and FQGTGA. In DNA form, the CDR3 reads TGTGCCAGCAGCTCACAGGGGGCCACAGATACGCAGTATTTT. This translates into CASSSQGATDTQYF.

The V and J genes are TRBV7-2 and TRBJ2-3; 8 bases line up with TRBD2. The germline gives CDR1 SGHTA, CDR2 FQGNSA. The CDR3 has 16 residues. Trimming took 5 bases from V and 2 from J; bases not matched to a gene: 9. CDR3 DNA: TGTGCCAGCAGCGTGAGTAGCGGGGCACCCACAGATACGCAGTATTTT. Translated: CASSVSSGAPTDTQYF.

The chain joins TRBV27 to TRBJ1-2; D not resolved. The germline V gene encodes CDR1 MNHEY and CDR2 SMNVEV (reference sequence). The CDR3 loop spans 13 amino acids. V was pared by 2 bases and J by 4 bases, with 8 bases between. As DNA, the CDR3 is TGTGCCAGCAGTTTAAATGGAGTCTATGGCTACACCTTC. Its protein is CASSLNGVYGYTF.

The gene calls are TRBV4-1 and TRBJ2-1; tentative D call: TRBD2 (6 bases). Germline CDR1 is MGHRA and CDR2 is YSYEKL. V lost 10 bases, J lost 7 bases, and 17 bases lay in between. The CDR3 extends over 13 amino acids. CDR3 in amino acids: CATSRARGNEQFF. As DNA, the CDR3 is TGCGCCACCTCCAGGGCACGGGGGAATGAGCAGTTCTTC.

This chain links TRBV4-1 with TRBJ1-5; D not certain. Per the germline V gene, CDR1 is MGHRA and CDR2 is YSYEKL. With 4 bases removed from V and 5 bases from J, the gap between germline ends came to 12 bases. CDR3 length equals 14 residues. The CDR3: CASSPLRSDQPQHF. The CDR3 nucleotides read TGCGCCAGCAGCCCCCTCCGGAGCGATCAGCCCCAGCATTTT.

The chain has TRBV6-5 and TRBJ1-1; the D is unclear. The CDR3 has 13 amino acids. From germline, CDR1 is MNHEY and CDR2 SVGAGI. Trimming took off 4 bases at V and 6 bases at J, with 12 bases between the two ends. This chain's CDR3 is CASSFSGFSEAFF. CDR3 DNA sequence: TGTGCCAGCAGTTTCTCGGGGTTTTCTGAAGCTTTCTTT.

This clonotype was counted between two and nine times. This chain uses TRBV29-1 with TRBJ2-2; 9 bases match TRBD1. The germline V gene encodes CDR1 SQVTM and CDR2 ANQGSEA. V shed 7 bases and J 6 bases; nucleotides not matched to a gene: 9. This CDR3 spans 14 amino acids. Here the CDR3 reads CSAGTGSRAGELFF. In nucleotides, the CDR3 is TGCAGCGCTGGGACAGGGAGCCGTGCCGGGGAGCTGTTTTTT.

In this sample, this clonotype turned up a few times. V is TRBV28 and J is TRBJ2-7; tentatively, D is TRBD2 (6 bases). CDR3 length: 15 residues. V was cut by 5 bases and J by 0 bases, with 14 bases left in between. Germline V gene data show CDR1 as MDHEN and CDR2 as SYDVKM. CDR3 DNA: TGTGCCAGCAGTCGGGGAGGCAGGGCCTCCTACGAGCAGTACGTC. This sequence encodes CASSRGGRASYEQYV.

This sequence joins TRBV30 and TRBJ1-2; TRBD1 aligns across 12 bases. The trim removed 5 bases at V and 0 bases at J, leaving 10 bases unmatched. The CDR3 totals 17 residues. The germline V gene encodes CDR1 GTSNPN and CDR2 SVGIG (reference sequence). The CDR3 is CAWVPGQGARANYGYTF. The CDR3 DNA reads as TGTGCCTGGGTTCCGGGACAGGGGGCCAGGGCTAACTATGGCTACACCTTC. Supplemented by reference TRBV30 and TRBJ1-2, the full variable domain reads SQTIHQWPATLVQPVGSPLSLECTVEGTSNPNLYWYRQAAGRGLQLLFYSVGIGQISSEVPQNLSASRPQDRQFILSSKKLLLSDSGFYLCAWVPGQGARANYGYTFGSGTRLTVV.

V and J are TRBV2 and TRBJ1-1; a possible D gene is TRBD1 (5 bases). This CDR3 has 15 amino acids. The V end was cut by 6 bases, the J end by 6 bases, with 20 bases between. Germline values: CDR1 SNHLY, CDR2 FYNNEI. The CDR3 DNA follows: TGTGCCAGCAGGCCTCGGGGCAGGGAACCATCTGAAGCTTTCTTT. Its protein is CASRPRGREPSEAFF.

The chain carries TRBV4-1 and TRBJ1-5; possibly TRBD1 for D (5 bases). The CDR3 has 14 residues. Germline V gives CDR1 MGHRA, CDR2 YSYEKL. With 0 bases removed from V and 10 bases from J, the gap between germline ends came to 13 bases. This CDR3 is CASSQDPGIEPQHF. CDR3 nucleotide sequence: TGCGCCAGCAGCCAAGACCCAGGGATAGAACCCCAGCATTTT.

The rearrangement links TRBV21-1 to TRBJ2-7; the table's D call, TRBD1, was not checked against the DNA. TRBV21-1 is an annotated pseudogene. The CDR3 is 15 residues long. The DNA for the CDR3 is TGTGCCAGCCCAATCCCCCTTGTGGGCTCCTACGAGCAGTACTTC. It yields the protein CASPIPLVGSYEQYF.

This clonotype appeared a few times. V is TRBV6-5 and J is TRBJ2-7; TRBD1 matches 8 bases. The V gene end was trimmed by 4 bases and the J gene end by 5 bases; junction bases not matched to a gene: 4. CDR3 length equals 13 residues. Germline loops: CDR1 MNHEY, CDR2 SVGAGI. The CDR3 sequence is CASSSPGGDEQYF. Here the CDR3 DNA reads TGTGCCAGCAGTTCACCAGGGGGCGACGAGCAGTACTTC.

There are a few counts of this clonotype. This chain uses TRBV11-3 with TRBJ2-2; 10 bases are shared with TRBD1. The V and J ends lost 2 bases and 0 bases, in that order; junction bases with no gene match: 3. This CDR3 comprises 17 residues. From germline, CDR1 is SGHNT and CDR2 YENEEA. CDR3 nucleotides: TGTGCCAGCAGCTTACATGGGACAGGGGCGAACACCGGGGAGCTGTTTTTT. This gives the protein CASSLHGTGANTGELFF.

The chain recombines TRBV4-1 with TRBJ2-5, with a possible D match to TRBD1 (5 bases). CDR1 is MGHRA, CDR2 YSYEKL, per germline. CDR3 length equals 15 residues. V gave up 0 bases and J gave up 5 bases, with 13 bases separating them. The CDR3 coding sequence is TGCGCCAGCAGCCAAGACAGGGTTCGGGTCGAGACCCAGTACTTC. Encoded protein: CASSQDRVRVETQYF.

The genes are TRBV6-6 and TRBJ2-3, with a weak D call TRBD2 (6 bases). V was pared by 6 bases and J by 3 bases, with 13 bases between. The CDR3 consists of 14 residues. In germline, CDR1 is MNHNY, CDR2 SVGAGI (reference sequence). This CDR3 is CASSKLALTDTQYF. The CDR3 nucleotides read TGTGCCAGCAGCAAGCTAGCGTTGACAGATACGCAGTATTTT.

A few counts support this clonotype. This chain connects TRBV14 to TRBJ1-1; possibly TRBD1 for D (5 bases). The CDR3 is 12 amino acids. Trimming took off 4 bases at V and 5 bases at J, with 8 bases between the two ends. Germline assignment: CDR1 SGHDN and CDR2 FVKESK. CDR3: CASSRGKTEAFF. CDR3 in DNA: TGTGCCAGCAGCCGGGGGAAAACTGAAGCTTTCTTT.

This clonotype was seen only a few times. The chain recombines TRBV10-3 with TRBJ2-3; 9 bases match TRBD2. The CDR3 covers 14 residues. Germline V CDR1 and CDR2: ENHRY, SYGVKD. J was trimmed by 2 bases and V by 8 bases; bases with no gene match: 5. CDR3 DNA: TGTGCCATCGGGAGCGGGGGGTTCACAGATACGCAGTATTTT. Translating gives CAIGSGGFTDTQYF.

This CDR3 reads CASSLRGGGGLTEKLFF. The CDR3 DNA follows: TGCGCCAGCAGCTTGCGAGGGGGCGGGGGTCTGACCGAAAAACTGTTTTTT. The chain employs TRBV5-1 and TRBJ1-4; 7 bases line up with TRBD1. The germline gives CDR1 SGHRS, CDR2 YFSETQ. This CDR3 comprises 17 residues. The V gene end was trimmed by 1 base and the J gene end by 8 bases; junction bases not matched to a gene: 14.

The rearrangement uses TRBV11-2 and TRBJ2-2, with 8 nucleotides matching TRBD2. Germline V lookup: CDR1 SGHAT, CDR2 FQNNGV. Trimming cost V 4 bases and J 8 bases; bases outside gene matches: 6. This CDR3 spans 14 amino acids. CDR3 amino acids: CASSSAGGRGELFF. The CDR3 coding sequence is TGTGCCAGCAGCTCCGCGGGGGGAAGAGGGGAGCTGTTTTTT.